Listed here is a single T cell receptor beta chain. Antigen unknown. Germline-derived CDR1 and CDR2 are MNHNY and SVGAGI (reference sequence). CDR3 length: 14 residues. This sample is drawn from a study of CXCR3-negative and CXCR3-positive naive CD8 T cells. Findings and limits, study-wide: Greater hydrophobicity was found in TRB CDR3s of CXCR3-positive naive cells than of CXCR3-negative naive cells.

The study made its TRB cDNA libraries by 5' RACE, adding UMI labels. TCRdb derives one entry per CDR3 protein from the 5' RACE reads, leaving out DNA. The sample shows about 50,000 distinct CDR3 sequences, and about 0.4% sits with its ten largest clones. The sample was naive CXCR3- CD8+ T cells from blood. Subset of the sample: CD45RO-CCR7+CD27+CD95- naive CD8+ T cells lacking CXCR3 (TNR3-). The TCR comes from a human donor in good health. Some clones in this sample may be carry-over from other donors' samples. The chain combines TRBV6-6 with TRBJ2-2; the D call of TRBD1 rests on TCRdb alone, since no DNA is present to check it. The chain's CDR3 is CASIVRGGTGELFF.